This TCR beta chain was captured by sequencing in a study of cytomegalovirus exposure and HLA in healthy donors. Study-level findings and limits: Clusters of TCRs from the first cohort tended to co-occur in the 120 validation repertoires (as a later analysis found). The classifier reportedly diagnosed cytomegalovirus status with high specificity and sensitivity. Across donors, most TCRs were seen rarely, yet some public ones were widespread.

Comment on this clone: The antigen remains undetermined.

Trimming cost V 0 bases and J 7 bases; bases outside gene matches: 9. Germline CDR1 is SGDLS and CDR2 is YYNGEE. The CDR3 has 16 amino acids. The table came from immunoSEQ multiplex PCR; TCRdb's copy has only in-frame clones and leaves some out. Of about 64,000 clones listed, roughly 95% are singletons. The rearrangement links TRBV9 to TRBJ2-1, with 8 bases matching TRBD1. The sequenced sample was PBMCs. The sequence came from a woman aged 18-30 years in good health and CMV-seropositive. In DNA form, the CDR3 reads TGTGCCAGCAGCGTAGGTTTGAGACAGGGGCAGAATGAGCAGTTCTTC. Its protein is CASSVGLRQGQNEQFF. Supplemented by reference TRBV9 and TRBJ2-1, the full variable domain reads DSGVTQTPKHLITATGQRVTLRCSPRSGDLSVYWYQQSLDQGLQFLIQYYNGEERAKGNILERFSAQQFPDLHSELNLSSLELGDSALYFCASSVGLRQGQNEQFFGPGTRLTVL.